This is a list of T cell receptor beta chains from one sample in a study of cytomegalovirus exposure and HLA in healthy donors. The method was immunoSEQ multiplex PCR; TCRdb's version includes in-frame clones alone and lacks a portion of them. There are around 150,000 clones in the sample; 82% occur only once, and about 1.6% lies in the top ten. The sequencing input was PBMCs. Receptor source: a girl under 18 in good health and CMV-seropositive. CDR3s include the opening cysteine and the closing phenylalanine or tryptophan. D genes are given only for firm matches.

NA	TRBV11-2	NA	CASSPQVEQYF
TRBJ2-5	TRBV7-3	NA	CASSLSGGIQETQYF
TRBJ2-7	TRBV7-9	TRBD1	CASSPRRDSPYEQYF
TRBJ1-1	TRBV27	NA	CASSFGVGGLSEAFF
TRBJ1-5	TRBV5-6	NA	CASSLWRGHSQPQHF
TRBJ2-7	TRBV5-6	TRBD1	CASSATLTGTALAEEQYF
TRBJ2-7	TRBV6-5	TRBD2	CAAGGRGYEQYF
TRBJ1-4	TRBV6-1	TRBD1	CASIQDRADEKLFF
TRBJ2-3	TRBV27	NA	CASRMSGTDTQYF
TRBJ2-7	TRBV28	TRBD2	CASSLTHLAGESYEQYF
TRBJ2-5	TRBV13	NA	CASSLFPRPQETQYF
TRBJ2-7	TRBV28	NA	CASSFRLRGTYEQYF
TRBJ1-1	TRBV29-1	NA	CSVVIKPTGFFEAFF
TRBJ2-1	TRBV5-1	TRBD2	CASSHPGLATSSYNEQFF
TRBJ2-7	TRBV9	NA	CASSVEPGPQREQYF
TRBJ2-2	TRBV15	NA	CATTNERVRNTGELFF
TRBJ2-7	TRBV4-3	NA	CASSQDQRSGLYEQYF
TRBJ1-5	TRBV21-1	NA	CASSPKPDRGFSNQPQHF
TRBJ1-2	TRBV28	NA	CASSFRGGPSIYGYTF
TRBJ2-1	TRBV30	TRBD2	CAWSNGGGERVGNEQFF
TRBJ2-7	TRBV7-8	TRBD1	CASSTDRANEQYF
TRBJ1-1	TRBV2	NA	CASSETGIMNTEAFF
TRBJ1-4	TRBV2	NA	CASREGGRDEKLFF
TRBJ1-4	TRBV4-3	NA	CASSQGSLPDREKLFF
TRBJ2-5	TRBV2	TRBD2	CASKAASGVETQYF
TRBJ1-2	TRBV28	TRBD1	CASSLYGGTGGMRYGYTF